This TCR beta chain was captured by sequencing in a study of blood T cells in healthy people across ages. General study points: Higher diversity, along with more naive CD4+ cells, distinguished long-lived donors from aged donors. Across the age range, TCR beta diversity per million T cells fell in a roughly linear way.

Trimming stripped 5 bases from V and 3 bases from J, with 20 bases between. CDR3 length equals 15 residues. CDR1 is DFQATT and CDR2 is SNEGSKA in the germline V gene (reference sequence). This clonotype was detected a few times. The antigen remains undetermined. The use of a sample-barcoded 5' primer and a J-beta primer mix characterized a second PCR of roughly 6 to 11 cycles. TCRdb used MiXCR to reprocess the 5' RACE reads, holding one entry per CDR3 protein. The repertoire holds more than 600,000 distinct CDR3 sequences, with more than 20% as singletons. The data were also submitted as part of a second study, on T cells of mothers and their children.

The sequenced sample consisted of blood. The J gene is TRBJ2-7, the V gene TRBV20-1; D remains ambiguous. The receptor's source is a boy between 10 and 17 years old in good health. The CDR3 DNA is TGCAGTGCTCAACCCTTAGAGATGGCAAGCTACGAGCAGTACTTC. Its protein product is CSAQPLEMASYEQYF.